This T cell receptor (beta chain) was found in a study of OX40 agonist ivuxolimab in advanced cancers. At the level of the study: The dose-escalation cohort was about 80% male, with a mean age of about 60 years, ranging roughly 23 to 90.

Whole-study findings and limits: Clonal expansion in partial responders at 0.1-3.0 mg/kg ranked among the lowest. Among the nonresponders, some also had low normalized T-cell clonal expansion.

On this clone itself: Its target is unknown.

Some clones are missing from TCRdb's copy, which holds only in-frame ones; the method was immunoSEQ multiplex PCR. This sample carries fewer than 80,000 clones, roughly 88% of them seen once, and the ten largest clones take around 5.5%. The junction had 11 bases not matched to a gene; V was cut back by 3 bases and J by 4 bases. This CDR3 comprises 17 residues. CDR1 and CDR2 (germline): SGHTS, YDEGEE. This TCR was recovered from an adult with an advanced solid tumor such as melanoma, head and neck, liver or kidney cancer. The chain carries TRBV5-8 and TRBJ2-1; TRBD1 aligns across 9 bases. Sequences were derived from CD4+ or CD8+ T cells sorted from blood, sampled in a trial of the OX40 agonist ivuxolimab. CDR3 residues: CASSSRKTGGQYNEQFF. Written as DNA, the CDR3 is TGTGCCAGCAGCTCTCGTAAGACAGGGGGTCAGTACAATGAGCAGTTCTTC.